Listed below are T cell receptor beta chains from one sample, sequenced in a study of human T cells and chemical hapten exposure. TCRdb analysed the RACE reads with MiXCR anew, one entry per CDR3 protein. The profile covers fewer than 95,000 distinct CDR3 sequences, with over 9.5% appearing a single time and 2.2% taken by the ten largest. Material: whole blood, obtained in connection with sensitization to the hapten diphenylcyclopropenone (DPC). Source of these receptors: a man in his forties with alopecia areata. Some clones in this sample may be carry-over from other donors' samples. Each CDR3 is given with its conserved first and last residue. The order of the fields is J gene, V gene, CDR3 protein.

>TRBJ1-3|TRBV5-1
CASSFSGAAEDTIYF
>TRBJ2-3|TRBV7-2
CASSLKLRQVADTQYF
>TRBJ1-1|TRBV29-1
CSAWTGTMGTEAFF
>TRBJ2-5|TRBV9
CASSVEPGLAGGRGETQYF
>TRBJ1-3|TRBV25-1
CASSGAGAGNTIYF
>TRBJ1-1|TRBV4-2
CASSQANSGTEAFF
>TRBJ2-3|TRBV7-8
CASTLAGVTTDTQYF
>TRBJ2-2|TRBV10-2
CASSDPAGSGELFF
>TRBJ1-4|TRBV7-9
CASSPNEGLGEKLFF
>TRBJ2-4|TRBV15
CATSTATSGENIQYF
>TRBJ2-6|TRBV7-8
CASSPGTGSVRSGANVLTF
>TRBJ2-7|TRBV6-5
CASSYSTSAGGAYEQYF
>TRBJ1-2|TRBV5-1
CASSPRALSYGYTF
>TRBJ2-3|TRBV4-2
CASSNRTSGTKRDTQYF
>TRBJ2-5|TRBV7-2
CASSAAETQYF
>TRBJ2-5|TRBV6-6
CASTNSGRSQETQYF
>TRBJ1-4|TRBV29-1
CSANRGSDEKLFF
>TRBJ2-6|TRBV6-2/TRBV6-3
CASRPRSGRWSGANVLTF
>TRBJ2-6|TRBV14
CASSHGQSLTGANVLTF
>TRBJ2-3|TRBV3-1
CASSQPILGAVTDTQYF
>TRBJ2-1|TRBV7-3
CASSKTSGRSTYNEQFF
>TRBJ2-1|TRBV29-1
CSVKGGLGEQFF
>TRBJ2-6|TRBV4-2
CASSQVAAGSSGANVLTF
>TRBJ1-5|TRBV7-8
CASSLKGFGQASNQPQHF
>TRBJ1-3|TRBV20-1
CSARREVAGNTIYF
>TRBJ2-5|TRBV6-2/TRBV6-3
CASRPGGRGIDETQYF
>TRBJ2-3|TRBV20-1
CSARGLAGGSVGDTQYF
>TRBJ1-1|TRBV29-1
CSASTGANTEAFF
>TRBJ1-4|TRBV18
CASSKLDEKLFF
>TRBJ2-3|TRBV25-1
CASSEYSGAGADTQYF
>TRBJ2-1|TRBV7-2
CASSTSGGSEQFF
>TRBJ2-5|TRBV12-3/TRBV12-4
CASSQTLAGGKTRETQYF
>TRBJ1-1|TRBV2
CASSDPGRPGTEAFF
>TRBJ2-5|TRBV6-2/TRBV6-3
CASRGQVGQETQYF
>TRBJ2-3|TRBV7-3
CASSLLGRSSTDTQYF
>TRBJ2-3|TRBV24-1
CATSDFRGRPTDTQYF
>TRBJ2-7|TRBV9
CASSPHPGTGGNEQYF
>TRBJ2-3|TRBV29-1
CSVESGTTNTDTQYF
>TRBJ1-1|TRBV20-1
CSMRQGYTEAFF
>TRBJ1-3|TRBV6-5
CASRLLGQDLSGNTIYF
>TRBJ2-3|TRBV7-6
CASSPRDPRTQYF
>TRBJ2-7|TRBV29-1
CSVPRQGERGEQYF
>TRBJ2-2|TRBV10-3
CAISESSPRPREGTGELFF
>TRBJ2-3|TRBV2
CASSSGLADVWFRPDTQYF
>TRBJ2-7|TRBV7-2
CASSSGPTYEQYF
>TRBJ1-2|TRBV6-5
CASSYVRQGDGYTF
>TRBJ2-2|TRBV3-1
CASSPGLNTGELFF
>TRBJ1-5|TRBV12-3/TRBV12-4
CASTTGQGLQAQHF
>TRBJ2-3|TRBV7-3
CASSLNGEVGTPDTQYF
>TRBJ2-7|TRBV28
CASSLSPDRFLSYEQYF
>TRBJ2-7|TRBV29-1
CSVGGRGEGEQYF